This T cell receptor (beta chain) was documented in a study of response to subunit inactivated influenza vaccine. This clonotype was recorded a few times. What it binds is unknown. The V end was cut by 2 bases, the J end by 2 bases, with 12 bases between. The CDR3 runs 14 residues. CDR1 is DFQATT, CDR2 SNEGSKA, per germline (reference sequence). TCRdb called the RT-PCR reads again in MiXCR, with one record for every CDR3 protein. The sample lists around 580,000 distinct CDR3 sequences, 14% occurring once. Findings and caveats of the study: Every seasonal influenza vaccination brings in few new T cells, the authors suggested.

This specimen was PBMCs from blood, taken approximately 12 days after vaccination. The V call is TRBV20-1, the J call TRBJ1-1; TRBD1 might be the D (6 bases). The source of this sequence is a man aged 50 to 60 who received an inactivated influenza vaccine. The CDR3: CSARSAGVNTEAFF. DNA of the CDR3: TGCAGTGCTAGATCCGCAGGGGTTAACACTGAAGCTTTCTTT.